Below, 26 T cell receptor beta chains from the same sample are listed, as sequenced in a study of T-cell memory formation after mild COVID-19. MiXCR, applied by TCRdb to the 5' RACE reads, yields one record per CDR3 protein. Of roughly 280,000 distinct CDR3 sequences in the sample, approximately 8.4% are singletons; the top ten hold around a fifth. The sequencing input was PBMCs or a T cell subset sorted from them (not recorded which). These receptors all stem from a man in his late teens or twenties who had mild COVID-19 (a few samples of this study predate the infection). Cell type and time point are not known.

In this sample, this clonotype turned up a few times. The DNA of the CDR3 is TGTGCCAGCAGTTTACTAGCCTACAATGAGCAGTTCTTC. Protein product: CASSLLAYNEQFF. V gene TRBV12-3 or TRBV12-4 combines with J gene TRBJ2-1; the D is unclear. The CDR3 spans 13 residues. The V gene lost 2 bases and the J gene lost 2 bases, with 4 bases spanning the gap.

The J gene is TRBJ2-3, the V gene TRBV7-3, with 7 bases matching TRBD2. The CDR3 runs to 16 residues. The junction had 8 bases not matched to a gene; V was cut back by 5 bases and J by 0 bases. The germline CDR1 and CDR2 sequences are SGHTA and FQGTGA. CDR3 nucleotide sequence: TGTGCCAGCAGCCGCTGGAGCGGGGATAGCACAGATACGCAGTATTTT. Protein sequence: CASSRWSGDSTDTQYF.

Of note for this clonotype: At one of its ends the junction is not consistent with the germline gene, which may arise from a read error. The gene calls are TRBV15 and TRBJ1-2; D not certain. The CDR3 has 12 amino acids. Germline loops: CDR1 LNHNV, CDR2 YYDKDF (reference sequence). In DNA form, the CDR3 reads TGTGCCACCAGCAGAGGCGAGGGATCAGTATGCTTC. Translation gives CATSRGEGSVCF.

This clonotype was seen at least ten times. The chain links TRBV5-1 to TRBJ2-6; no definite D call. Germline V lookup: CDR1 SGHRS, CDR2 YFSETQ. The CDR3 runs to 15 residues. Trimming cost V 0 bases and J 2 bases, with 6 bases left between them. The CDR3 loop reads CASSLGDTGANVLTF. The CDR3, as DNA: TGCGCCAGCAGCTTGGGTGATACTGGGGCCAACGTCCTGACTTTC. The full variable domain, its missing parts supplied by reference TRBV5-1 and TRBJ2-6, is KAGVTQTPRYLIKTRGQQVTLSCSPISGHRSVSWYQQTPGQGLQFLFEYFSETQRNKGNFPGRFSGRQFSNSRSEMNVSTLELGDSALYLCASSLGDTGANVLTFGAGSRLTVL.

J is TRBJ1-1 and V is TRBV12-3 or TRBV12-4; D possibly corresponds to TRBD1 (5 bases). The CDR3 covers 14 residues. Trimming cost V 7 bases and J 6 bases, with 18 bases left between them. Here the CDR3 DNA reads TGTGCCAGCATTCCAGCCGTTGGGGGATCTGAAGCTTTCTTT. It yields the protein CASIPAVGGSEAFF.

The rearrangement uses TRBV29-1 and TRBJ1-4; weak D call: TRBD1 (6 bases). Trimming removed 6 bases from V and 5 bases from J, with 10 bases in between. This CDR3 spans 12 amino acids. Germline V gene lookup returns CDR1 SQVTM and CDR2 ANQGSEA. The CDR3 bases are TGCAGCGTGAGGACAGTAAATGAAAAACTGTTTTTT. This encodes CSVRTVNEKLFF. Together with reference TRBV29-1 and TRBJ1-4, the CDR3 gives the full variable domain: SAVISQKPSRDICQRGTSLTIQCQVDSQVTMMFWYRQQPGQSLTLIATANQGSEATYESGFVIDKFPISRPNLTFSTLTVSNMSPEDSSIYLCSVRTVNEKLFFGSGTQLSVL.

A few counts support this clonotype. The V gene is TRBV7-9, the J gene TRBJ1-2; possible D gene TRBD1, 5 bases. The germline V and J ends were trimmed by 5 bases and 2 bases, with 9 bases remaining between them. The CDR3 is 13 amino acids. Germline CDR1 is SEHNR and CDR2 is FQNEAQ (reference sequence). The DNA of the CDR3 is TGTGCCAGCAGCCGGCGACAGAACTATGGCTACACCTTC. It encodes CASSRRQNYGYTF.

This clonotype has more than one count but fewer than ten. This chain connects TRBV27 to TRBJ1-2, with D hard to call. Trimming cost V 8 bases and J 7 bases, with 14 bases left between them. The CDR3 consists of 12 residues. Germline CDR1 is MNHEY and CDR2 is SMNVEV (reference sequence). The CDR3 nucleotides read TGTGCCAGCGGTTGGAAGATCGGTGGCTACACCTTC. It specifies CASGWKIGGYTF.

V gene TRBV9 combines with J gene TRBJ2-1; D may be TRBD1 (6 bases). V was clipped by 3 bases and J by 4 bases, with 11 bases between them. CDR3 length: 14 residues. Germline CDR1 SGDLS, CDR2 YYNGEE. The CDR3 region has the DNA TGTGCCAGCAGCGCCGGACAGACGTACAATGAGCAGTTCTTC. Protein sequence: CASSAGQTYNEQFF.

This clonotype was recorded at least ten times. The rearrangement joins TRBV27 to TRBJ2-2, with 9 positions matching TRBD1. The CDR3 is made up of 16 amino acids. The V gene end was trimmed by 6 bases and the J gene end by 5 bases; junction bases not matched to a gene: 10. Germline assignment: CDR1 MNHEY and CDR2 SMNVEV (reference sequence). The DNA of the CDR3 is TGTGCCAGCAGCTATACAGGGGGCAGAAGGACCGGGGAGCTGTTTTTT. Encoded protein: CASSYTGGRRTGELFF.

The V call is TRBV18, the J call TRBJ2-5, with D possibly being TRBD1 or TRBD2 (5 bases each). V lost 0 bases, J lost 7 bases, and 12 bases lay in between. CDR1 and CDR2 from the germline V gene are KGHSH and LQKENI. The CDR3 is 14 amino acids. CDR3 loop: CASSPPGGLATQYF. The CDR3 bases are TGTGCCAGCTCACCACCTGGGGGTTTGGCGACCCAGTACTTC.

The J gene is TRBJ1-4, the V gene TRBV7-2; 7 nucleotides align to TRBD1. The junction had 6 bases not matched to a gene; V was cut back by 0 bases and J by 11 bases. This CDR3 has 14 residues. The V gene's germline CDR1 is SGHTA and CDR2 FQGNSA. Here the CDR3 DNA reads TGTGCCAGCAGCTTAGCCCAGGGGGGGACCAAACTGTTTTTT. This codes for CASSLAQGGTKLFF.

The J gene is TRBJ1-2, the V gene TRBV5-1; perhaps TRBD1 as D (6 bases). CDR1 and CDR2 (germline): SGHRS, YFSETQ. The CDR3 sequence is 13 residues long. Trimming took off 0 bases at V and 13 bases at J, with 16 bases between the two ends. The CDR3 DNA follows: TGCGCCAGCAGCTTGGCCAGGGGAAGAGCGGTCACCTTC. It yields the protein CASSLARGRAVTF.

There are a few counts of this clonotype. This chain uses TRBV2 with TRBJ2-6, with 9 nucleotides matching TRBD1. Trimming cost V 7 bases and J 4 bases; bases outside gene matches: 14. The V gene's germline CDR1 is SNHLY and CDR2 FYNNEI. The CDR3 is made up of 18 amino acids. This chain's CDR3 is CASTEGTGYNGGANVLTF. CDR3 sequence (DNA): TGTGCCAGCACCGAGGGGACAGGGTATAACGGCGGGGCCAACGTCCTGACTTTC. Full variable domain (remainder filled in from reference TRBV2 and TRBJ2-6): EPEVTQTPSHQVTQMGQEVILRCVPISNHLYFYWYRQILGQKVEFLVSFYNNEISEKSEIFDDQFSVERPDGSNFTLKIRSTKLEDSAMYFCASTEGTGYNGGANVLTFGAGSRLTVL.

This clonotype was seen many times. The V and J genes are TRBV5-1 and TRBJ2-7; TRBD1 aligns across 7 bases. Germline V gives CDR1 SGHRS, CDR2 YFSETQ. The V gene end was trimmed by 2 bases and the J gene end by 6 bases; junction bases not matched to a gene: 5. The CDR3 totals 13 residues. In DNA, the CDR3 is TGCGCCAGCAGCTTATCATACAGGGGCGAGCAGTACGTC. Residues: CASSLSYRGEQYV.

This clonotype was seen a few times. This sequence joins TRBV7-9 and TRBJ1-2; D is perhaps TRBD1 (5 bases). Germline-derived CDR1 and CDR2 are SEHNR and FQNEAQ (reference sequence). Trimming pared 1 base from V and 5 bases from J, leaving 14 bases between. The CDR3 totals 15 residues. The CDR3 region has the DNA TGTGCCAGCAGCTTAGGTTCCGACGGGACGTATGGCTACACCTTC. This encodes CASSLGSDGTYGYTF.

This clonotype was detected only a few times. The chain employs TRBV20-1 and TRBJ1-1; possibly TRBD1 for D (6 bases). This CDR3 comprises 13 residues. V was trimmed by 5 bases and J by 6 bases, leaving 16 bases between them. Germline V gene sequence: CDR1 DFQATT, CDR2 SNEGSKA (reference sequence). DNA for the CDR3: TGCAGTGCTCAGGACAGCTCTGGGGCTGAAGCTTTCTTT. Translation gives CSAQDSSGAEAFF.

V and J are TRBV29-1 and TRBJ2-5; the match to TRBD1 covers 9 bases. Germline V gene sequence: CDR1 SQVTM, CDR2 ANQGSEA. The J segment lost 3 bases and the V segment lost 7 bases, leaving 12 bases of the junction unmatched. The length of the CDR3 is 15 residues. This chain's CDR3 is CSGRGPGQGKETQYF. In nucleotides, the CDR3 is TGCAGCGGACGTGGTCCGGGACAGGGTAAAGAGACCCAGTACTTC.

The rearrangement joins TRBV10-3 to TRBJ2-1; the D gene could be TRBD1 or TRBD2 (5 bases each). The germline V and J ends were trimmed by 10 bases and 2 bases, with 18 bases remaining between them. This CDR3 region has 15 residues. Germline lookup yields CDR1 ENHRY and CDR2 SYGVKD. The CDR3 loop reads CATENGAVAYNEQFF. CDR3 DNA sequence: TGTGCCACCGAAAACGGGGCCGTTGCCTACAATGAGCAGTTCTTC.

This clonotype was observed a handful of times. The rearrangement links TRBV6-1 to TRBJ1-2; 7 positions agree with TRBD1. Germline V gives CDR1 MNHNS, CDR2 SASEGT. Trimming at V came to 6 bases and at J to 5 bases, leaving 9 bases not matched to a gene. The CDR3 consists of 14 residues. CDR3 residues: CASRTGTAPYGYTF. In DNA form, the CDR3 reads TGTGCCAGCAGAACCGGGACAGCCCCATATGGCTACACCTTC.

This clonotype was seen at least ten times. This CDR3 reads CATSRDPRSDVHGYTF. The CDR3 DNA follows: TGTGCCACCAGCAGAGATCCCCGGAGCGACGTGCATGGCTACACCTTC. The chain combines TRBV15 with TRBJ1-2; D is unresolved. Germline V gives CDR1 LNHNV, CDR2 YYDKDF (reference sequence). This CDR3 comprises 16 residues. Trimming pared 0 bases from V and 6 bases from J, leaving 17 bases between.

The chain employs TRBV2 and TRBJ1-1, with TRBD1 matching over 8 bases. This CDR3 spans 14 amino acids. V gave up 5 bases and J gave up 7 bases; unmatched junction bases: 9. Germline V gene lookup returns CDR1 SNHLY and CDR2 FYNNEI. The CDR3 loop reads CASSLTGELSEAFF. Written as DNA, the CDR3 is TGTGCCAGCAGTTTGACAGGGGAGTTGAGTGAAGCTTTCTTT.

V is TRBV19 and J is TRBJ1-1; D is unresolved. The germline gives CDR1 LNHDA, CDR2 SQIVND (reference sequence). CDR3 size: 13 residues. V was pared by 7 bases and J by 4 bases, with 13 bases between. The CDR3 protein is CASTVGLSTEAFF. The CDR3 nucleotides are TGTGCCAGTACGGTGGGTCTGAGCACTGAAGCTTTCTTT.

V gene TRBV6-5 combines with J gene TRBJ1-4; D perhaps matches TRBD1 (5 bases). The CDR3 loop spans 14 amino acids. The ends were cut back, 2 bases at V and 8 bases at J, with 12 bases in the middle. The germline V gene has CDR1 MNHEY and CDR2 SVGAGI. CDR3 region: CASSYVRGWEKLFF. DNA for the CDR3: TGTGCCAGCAGTTACGTCCGGGGGTGGGAAAAACTGTTTTTT.

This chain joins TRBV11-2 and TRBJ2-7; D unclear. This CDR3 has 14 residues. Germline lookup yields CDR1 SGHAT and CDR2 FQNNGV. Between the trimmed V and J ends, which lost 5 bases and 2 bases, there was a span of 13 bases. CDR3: CASSPQATTYEQYF. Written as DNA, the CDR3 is TGTGCCAGCAGCCCCCAGGCGACAACCTACGAGCAGTACTTC.

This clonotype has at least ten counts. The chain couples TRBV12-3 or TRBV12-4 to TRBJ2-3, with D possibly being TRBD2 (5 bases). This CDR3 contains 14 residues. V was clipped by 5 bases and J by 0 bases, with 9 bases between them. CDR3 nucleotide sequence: TGTGCCAGCAGTCCCGGGGTGAGCACAGATACGCAGTATTTT. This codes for CASSPGVSTDTQYF.